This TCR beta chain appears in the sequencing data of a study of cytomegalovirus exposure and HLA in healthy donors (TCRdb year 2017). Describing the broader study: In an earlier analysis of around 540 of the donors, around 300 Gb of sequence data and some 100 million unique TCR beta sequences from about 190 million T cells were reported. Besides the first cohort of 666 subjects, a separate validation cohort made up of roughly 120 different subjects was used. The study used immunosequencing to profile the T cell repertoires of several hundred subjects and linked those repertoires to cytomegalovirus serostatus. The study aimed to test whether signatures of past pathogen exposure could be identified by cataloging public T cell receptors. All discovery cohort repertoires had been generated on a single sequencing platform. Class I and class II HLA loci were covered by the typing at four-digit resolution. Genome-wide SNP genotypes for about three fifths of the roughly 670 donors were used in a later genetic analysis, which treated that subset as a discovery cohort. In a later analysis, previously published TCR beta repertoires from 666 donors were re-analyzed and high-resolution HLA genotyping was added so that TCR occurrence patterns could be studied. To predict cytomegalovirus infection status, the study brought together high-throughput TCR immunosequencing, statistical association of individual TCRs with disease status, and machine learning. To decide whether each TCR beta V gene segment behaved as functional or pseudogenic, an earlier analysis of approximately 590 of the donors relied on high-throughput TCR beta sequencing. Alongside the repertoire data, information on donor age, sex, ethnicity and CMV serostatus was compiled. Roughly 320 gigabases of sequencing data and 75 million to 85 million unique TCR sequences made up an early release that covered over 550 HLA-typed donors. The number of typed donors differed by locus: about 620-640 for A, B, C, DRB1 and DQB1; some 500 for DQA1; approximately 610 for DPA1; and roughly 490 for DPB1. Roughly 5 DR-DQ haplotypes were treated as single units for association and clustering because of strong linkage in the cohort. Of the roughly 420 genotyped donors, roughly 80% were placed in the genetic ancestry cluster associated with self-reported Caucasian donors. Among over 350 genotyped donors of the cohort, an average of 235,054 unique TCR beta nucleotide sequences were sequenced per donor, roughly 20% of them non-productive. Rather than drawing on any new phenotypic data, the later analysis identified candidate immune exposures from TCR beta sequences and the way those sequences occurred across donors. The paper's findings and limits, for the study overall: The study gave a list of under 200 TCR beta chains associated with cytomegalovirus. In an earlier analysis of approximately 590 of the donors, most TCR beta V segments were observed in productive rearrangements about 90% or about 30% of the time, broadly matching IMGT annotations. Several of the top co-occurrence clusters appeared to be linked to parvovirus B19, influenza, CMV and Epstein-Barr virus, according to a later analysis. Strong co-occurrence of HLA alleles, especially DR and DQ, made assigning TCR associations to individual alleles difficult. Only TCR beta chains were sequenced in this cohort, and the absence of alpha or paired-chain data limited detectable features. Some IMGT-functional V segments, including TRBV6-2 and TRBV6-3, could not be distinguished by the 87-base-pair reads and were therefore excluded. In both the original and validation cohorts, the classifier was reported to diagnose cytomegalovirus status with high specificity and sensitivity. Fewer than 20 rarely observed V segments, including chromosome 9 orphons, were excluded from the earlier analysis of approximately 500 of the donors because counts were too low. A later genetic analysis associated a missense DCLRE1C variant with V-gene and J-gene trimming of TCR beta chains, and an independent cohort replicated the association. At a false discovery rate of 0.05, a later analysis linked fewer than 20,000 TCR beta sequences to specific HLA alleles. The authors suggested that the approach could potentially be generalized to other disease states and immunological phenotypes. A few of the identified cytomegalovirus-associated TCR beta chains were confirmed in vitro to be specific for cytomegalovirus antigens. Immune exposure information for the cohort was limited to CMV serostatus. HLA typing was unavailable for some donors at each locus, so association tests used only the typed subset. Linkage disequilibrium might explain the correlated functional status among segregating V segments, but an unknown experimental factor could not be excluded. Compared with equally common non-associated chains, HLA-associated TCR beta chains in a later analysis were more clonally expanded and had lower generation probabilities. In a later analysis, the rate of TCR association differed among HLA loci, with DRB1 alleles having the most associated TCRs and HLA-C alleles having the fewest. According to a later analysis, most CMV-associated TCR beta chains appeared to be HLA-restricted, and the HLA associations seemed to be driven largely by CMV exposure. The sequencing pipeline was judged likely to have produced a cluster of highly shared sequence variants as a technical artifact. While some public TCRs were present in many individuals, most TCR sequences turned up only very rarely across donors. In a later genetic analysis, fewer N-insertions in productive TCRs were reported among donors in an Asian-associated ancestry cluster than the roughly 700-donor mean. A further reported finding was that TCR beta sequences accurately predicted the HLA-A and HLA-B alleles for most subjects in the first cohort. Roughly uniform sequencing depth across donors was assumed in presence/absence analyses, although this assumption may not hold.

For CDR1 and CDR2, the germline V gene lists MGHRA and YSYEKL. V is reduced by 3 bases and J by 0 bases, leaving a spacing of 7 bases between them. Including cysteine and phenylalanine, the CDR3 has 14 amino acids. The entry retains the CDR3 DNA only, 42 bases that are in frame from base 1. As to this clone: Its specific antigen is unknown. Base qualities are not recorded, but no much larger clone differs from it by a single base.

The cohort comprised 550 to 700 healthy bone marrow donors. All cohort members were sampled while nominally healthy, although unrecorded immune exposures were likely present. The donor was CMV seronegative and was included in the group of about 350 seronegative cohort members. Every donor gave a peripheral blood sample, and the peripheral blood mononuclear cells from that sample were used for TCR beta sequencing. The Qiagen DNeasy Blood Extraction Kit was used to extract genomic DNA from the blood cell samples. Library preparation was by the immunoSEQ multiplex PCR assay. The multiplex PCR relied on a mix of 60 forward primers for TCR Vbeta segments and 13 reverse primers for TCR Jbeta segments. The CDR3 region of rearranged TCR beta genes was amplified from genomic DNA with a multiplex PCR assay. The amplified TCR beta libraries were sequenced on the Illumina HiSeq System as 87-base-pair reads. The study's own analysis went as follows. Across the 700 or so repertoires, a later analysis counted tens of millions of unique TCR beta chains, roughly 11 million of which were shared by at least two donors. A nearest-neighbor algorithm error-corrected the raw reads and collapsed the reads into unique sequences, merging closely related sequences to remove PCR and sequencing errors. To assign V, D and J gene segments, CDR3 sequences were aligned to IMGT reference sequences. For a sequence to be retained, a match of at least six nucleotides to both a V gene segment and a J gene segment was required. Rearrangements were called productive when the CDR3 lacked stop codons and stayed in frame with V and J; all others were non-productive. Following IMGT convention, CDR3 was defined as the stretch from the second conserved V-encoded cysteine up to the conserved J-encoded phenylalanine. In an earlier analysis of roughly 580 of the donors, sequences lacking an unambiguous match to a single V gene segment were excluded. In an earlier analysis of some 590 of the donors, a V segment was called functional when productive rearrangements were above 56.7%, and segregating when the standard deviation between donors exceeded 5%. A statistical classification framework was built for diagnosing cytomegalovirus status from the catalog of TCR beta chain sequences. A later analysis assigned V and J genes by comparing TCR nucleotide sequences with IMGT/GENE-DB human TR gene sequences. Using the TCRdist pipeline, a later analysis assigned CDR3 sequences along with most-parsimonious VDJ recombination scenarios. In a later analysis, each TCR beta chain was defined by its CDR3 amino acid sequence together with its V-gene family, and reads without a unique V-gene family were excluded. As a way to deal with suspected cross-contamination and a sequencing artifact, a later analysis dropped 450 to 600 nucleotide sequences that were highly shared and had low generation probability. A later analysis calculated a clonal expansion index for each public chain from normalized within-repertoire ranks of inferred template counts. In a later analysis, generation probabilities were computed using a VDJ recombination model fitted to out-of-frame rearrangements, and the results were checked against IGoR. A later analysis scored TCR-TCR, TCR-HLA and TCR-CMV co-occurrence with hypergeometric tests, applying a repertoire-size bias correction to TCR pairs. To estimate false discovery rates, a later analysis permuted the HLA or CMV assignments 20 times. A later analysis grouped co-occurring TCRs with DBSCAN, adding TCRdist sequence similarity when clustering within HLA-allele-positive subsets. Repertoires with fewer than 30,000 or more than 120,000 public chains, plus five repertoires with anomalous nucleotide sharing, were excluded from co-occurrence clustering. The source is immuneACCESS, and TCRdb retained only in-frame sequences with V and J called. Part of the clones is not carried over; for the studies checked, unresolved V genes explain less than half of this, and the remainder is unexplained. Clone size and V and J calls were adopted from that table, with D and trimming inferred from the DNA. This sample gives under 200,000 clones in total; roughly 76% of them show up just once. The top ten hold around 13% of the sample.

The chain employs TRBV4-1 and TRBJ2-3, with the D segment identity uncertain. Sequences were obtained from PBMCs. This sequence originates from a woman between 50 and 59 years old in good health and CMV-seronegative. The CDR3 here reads CASSQQTSTDTQYF. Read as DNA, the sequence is TGCGCCAGCAGCCAGCAGACTAGCACAGATACGCAGTATTTT.